This TCR beta chain derives from a study of T cells in Graves' hyperthyroidism and ophthalmopathy. On the study more broadly: Before treatment of any kind, peripheral blood was taken at initial diagnosis.

Diagnosing involved the use of clinical symptoms, serum thyroxine and TRAb, thyroid ultrasound and orbital computed tomography. TCR beta CDR3 regions were amplified from RNA. TCR CDR3 regions were first amplified by RT-PCR with HTBI primers. MiXCR was run by TCRdb on the multiplex PCR reads, yielding one entry per CDR3 protein. The sample lists 500,000 to 700,000 distinct CDR3 sequences, 15% to 20% occurring once. Study findings and constraints: A model of 13 V-J pairs discriminated ophthalmopathy from stable hyperthyroidism. In blood, most of the thyroid clonotypes expanded above 0.001 were also present.

This clonotype was recorded at least ten times. What it binds is not known. The CDR3 extends over 16 amino acids. V was pared by 3 bases and J by 0 bases, with 9 bases between. The germline CDR1 and CDR2 sequences are MNHNS and SASEGT. The origin of this receptor is a woman under 30 with Graves' hyperthyroidism. The sample was blood. The V and J genes are TRBV6-1 and TRBJ2-6, with unresolved D. DNA for the CDR3: TGTGCCAGCAGTGAGAACGCCTACTCTGGGGCCAACGTCCTGACTTTC. This translates into CASSENAYSGANVLTF.